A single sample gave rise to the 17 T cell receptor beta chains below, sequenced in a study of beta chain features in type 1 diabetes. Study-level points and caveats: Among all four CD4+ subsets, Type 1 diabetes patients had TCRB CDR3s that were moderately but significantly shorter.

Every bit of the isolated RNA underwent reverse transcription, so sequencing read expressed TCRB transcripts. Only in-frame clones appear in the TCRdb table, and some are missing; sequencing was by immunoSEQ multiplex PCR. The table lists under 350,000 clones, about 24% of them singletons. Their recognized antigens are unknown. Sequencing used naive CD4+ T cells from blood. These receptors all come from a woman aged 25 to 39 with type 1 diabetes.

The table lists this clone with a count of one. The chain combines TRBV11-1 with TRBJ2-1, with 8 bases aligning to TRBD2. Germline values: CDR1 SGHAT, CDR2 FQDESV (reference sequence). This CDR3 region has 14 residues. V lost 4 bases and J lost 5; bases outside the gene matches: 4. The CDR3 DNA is TGTGCCAGCAGCTCCTCGGGAGGGAACAATGAGCAGTTCTTC. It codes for CASSSSGGNNEQFF.

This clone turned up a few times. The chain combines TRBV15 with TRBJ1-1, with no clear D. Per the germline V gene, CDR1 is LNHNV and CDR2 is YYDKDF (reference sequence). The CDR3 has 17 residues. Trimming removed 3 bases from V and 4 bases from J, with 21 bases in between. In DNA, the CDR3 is TGTGCCACCAGCAGGTCCCAGAGCAGGTGGTCGGCCACTGAAGCTTTCTTT. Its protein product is CATSRSQSRWSATEAFF.

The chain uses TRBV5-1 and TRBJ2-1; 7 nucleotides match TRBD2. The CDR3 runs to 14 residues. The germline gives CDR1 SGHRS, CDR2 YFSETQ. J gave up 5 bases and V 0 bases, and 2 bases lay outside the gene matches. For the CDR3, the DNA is TGCGCCAGCAGCTTGGTTCTAGCGGACAATGAGCAGTTCTTC. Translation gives CASSLVLADNEQFF.

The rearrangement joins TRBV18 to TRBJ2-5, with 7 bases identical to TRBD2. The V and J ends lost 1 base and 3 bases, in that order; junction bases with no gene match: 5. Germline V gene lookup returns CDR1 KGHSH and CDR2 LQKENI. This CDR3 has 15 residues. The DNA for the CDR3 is TGTGCCAGCTCACCACTTGTGGGAGGGGAAGAGACCCAGTACTTC. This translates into CASSPLVGGEETQYF. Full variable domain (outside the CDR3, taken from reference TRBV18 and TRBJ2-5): NAGVMQNPRHLVRRRGQEARLRCSPMKGHSHVYWYRQLPEEGLKFMVYLQKENIIDESGMPKERFSAEFPKEGPSILRIQQVVRGDSAAYFCASSPLVGGEETQYFGPGTRLLVL.

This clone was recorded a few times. The CDR3 nucleotides read TGTGCCAGCAGTGGCACGGGACATCCGTTCTTC. Protein sequence: CASSGTGHPFF. This rearrangement joins TRBV2 to TRBJ2-1; a possible D gene is TRBD1 (6 bases). The CDR3 has 11 residues. With 4 bases removed from V and 15 bases from J, the gap between germline ends came to 13 bases. The germline CDR1 and CDR2 sequences are SNHLY and FYNNEI.

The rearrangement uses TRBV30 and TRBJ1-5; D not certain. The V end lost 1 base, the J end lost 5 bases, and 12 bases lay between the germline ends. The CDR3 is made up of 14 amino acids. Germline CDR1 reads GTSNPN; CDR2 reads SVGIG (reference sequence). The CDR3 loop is CAWSGEVEDQPQHF. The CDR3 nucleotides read TGTGCCTGGAGTGGAGAGGTGGAGGATCAGCCCCAGCATTTT. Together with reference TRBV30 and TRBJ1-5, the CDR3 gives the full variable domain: SQTIHQWPATLVQPVGSPLSLECTVEGTSNPNLYWYRQAAGRGLQLLFYSVGIGQISSEVPQNLSASRPQDRQFILSSKKLLLSDSGFYLCAWSGEVEDQPQHFGDGTRLSIL.

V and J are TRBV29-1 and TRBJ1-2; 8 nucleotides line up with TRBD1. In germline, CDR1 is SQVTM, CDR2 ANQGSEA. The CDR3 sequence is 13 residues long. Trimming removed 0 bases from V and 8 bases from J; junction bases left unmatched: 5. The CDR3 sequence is CSVEDQGAKGYTF. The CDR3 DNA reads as TGCAGCGTTGAAGACCAGGGGGCGAAGGGCTACACCTTC.

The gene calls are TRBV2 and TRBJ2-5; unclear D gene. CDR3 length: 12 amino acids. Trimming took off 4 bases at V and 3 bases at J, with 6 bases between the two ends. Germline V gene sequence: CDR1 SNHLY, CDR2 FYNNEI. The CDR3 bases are TGTGCCAGCAGTGGCGGTGAAGAGACCCAGTACTTC. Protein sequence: CASSGGEETQYF.

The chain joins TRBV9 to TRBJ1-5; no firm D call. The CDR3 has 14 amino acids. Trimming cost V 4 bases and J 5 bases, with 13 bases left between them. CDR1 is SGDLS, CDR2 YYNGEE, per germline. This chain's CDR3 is CASSPPVLDQPQHF. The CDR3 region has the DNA TGTGCCAGCAGCCCACCGGTTTTAGATCAGCCCCAGCATTTT.

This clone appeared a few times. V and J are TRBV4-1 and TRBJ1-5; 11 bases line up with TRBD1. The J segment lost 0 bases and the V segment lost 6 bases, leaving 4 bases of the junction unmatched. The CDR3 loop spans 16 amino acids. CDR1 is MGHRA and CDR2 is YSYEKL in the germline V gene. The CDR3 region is CASSRGQGASNQPQHF. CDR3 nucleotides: TGCGCCAGCAGTCGAGGACAGGGGGCTAGCAATCAGCCCCAGCATTTT.

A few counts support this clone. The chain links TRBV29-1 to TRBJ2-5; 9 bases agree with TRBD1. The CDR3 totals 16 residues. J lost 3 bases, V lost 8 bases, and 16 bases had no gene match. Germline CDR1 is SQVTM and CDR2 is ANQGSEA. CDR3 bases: TGCAGCATTTTTATGGCCCGGGACAGGGAAAAAGAGACCCAGTACTTC. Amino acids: CSIFMARDREKETQYF.

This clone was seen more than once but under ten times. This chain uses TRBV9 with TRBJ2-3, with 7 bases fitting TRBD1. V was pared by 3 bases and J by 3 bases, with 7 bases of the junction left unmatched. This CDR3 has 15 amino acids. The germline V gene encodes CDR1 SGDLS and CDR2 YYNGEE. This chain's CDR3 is CASSAATGVTDTQYF. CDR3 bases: TGTGCCAGCAGCGCAGCCACAGGGGTGACAGATACGCAGTATTTT.

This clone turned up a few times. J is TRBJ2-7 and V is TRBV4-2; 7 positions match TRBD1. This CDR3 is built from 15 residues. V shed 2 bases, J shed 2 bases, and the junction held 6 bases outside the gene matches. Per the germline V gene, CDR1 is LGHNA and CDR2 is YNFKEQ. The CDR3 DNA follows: TGTGCCAGCAGCCAAAGGACAGGTCTAACCTACGAGCAGTACTTC. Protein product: CASSQRTGLTYEQYF.

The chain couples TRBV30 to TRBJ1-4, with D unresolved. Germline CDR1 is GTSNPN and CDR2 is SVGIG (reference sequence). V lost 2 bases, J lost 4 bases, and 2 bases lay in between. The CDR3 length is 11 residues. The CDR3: CAWSHNEKLFF. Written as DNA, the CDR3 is TGTGCCTGGAGTCATAATGAAAAACTGTTTTTT.

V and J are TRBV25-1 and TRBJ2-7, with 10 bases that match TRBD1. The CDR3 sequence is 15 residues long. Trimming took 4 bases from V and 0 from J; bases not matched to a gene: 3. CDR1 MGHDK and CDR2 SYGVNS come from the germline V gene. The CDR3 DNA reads TGTGCCAGCAGTGCCCGGACAGGGGGCTCCTACGAGCAGTACTTC. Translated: CASSARTGGSYEQYF.

CDR3 nucleotide sequence: TGCAGCGTTGTGGACCAACTTACAGGGAACACTGAAGCTTTCTTT. This gives the protein CSVVDQLTGNTEAFF. This chain joins TRBV29-1 and TRBJ1-1; possible D gene TRBD1, 5 bases. The V end was cut by 4 bases, the J end by 1 base, with 16 bases between. CDR3 length: 15 amino acids. Per the germline V gene, CDR1 is SQVTM and CDR2 is ANQGSEA.

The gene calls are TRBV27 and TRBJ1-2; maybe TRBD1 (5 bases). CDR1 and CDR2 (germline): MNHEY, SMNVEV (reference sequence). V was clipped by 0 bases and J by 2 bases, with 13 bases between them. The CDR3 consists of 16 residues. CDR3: CASSLSLRGGNYGYTF. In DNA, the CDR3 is TGTGCCAGCAGTTTATCCCTCCGGGGGGGGAACTATGGCTACACCTTC.